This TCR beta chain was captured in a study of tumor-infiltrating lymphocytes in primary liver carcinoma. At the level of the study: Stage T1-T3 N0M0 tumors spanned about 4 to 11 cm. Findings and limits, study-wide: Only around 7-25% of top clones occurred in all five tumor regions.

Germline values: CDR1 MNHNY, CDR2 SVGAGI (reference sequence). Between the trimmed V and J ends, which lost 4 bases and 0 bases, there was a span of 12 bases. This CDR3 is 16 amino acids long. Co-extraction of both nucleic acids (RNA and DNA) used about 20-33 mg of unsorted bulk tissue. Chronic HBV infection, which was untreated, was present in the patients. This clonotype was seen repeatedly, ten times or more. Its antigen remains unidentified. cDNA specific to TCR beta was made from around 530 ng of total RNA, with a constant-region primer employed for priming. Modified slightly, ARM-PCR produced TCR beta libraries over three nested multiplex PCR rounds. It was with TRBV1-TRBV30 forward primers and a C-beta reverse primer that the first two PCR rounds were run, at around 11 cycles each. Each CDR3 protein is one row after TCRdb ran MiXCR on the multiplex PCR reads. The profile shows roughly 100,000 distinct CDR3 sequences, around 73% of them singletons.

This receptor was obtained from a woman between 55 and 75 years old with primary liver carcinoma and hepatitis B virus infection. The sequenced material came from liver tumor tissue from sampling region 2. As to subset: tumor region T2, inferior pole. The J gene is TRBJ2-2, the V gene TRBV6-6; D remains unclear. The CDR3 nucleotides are TGTGCCAGCAGTTCCCTAGATCGGACGAACACCGGGGAGCTGTTTTTT. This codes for CASSSLDRTNTGELFF.